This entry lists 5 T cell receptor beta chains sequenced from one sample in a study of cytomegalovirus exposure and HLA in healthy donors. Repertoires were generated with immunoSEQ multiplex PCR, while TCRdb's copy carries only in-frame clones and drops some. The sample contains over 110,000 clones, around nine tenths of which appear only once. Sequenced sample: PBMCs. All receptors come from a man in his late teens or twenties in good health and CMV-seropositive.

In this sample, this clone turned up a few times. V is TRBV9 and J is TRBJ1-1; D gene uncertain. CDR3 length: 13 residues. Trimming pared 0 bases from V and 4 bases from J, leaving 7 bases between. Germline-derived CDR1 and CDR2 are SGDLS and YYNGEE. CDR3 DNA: TGTGCCAGCAGCGTAGGGCCCTCCACTGAAGCTTTCTTT. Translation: CASSVGPSTEAFF. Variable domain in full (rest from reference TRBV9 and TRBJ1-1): DSGVTQTPKHLITATGQRVTLRCSPRSGDLSVYWYQQSLDQGLQFLIQYYNGEERAKGNILERFSAQQFPDLHSELNLSSLELGDSALYFCASSVGPSTEAFFGQGTRLTVV.

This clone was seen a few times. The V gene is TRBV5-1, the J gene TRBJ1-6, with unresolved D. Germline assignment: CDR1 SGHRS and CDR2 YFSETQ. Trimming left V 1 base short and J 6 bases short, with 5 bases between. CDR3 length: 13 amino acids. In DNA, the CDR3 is TGCGCCAGCAGCTTGTTTAGTAATTCACCCCTCCACTTT. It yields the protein CASSLFSNSPLHF.

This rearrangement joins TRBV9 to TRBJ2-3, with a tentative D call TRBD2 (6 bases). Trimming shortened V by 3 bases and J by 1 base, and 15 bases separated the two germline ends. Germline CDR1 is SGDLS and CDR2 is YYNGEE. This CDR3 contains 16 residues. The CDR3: CASSAERVWGTDTQYF. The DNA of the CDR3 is TGTGCCAGCAGCGCCGAGCGGGTTTGGGGCACAGATACGCAGTATTTT.

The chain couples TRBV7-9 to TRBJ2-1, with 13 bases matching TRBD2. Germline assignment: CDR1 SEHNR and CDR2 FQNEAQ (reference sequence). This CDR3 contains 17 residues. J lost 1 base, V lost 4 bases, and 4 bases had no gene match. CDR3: CASSSGLAGVSYNEQFF. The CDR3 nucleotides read TGTGCCAGCAGCTCCGGACTAGCGGGAGTATCCTACAATGAGCAGTTCTTC.

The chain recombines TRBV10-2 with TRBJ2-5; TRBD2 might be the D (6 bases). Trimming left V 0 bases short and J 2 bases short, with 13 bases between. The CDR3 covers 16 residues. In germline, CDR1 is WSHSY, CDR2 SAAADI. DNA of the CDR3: TGCGCCAGCAGTGAGTCGTTTGCGGGACCACAAGAGACCCAGTACTTC. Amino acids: CASSESFAGPQETQYF.